This TCR beta chain was obtained from a study of liver allograft versus peripheral blood T cells. About the study: Transplanted livers and recipients' peripheral blood had their T cell receptor repertoires compared.

Findings of the study overall: Repertoires found inside liver allografts reportedly differed from T cell receptor repertoires in peripheral blood.

MiXCR, run by TCRdb on the reads, gives a single entry per CDR3 protein. Altogether 8,000 to 10,000 distinct CDR3 sequences are present, around 21% being singletons, with the ten largest covering around 5.4%. The germline V and J ends were trimmed by 2 bases and 4 bases, with 9 bases remaining between them. Germline CDR1 and CDR2: DFQATT and SNEGSKA (reference sequence). The CDR3 sequence is 13 residues long. For this clonotype: Its specificity is not known.

This receptor was taken from a human patient who had a liver transplant. Some T cells may trace back to the graft donor. The V and J genes are TRBV20-1 and TRBJ1-5; perhaps TRBD1 as D (5 bases). For the CDR3, the DNA is TGCAGTGCTAGATCCAGGGCGAATCAGCCCCAGCATTTT. It is translated as CSARSRANQPQHF.